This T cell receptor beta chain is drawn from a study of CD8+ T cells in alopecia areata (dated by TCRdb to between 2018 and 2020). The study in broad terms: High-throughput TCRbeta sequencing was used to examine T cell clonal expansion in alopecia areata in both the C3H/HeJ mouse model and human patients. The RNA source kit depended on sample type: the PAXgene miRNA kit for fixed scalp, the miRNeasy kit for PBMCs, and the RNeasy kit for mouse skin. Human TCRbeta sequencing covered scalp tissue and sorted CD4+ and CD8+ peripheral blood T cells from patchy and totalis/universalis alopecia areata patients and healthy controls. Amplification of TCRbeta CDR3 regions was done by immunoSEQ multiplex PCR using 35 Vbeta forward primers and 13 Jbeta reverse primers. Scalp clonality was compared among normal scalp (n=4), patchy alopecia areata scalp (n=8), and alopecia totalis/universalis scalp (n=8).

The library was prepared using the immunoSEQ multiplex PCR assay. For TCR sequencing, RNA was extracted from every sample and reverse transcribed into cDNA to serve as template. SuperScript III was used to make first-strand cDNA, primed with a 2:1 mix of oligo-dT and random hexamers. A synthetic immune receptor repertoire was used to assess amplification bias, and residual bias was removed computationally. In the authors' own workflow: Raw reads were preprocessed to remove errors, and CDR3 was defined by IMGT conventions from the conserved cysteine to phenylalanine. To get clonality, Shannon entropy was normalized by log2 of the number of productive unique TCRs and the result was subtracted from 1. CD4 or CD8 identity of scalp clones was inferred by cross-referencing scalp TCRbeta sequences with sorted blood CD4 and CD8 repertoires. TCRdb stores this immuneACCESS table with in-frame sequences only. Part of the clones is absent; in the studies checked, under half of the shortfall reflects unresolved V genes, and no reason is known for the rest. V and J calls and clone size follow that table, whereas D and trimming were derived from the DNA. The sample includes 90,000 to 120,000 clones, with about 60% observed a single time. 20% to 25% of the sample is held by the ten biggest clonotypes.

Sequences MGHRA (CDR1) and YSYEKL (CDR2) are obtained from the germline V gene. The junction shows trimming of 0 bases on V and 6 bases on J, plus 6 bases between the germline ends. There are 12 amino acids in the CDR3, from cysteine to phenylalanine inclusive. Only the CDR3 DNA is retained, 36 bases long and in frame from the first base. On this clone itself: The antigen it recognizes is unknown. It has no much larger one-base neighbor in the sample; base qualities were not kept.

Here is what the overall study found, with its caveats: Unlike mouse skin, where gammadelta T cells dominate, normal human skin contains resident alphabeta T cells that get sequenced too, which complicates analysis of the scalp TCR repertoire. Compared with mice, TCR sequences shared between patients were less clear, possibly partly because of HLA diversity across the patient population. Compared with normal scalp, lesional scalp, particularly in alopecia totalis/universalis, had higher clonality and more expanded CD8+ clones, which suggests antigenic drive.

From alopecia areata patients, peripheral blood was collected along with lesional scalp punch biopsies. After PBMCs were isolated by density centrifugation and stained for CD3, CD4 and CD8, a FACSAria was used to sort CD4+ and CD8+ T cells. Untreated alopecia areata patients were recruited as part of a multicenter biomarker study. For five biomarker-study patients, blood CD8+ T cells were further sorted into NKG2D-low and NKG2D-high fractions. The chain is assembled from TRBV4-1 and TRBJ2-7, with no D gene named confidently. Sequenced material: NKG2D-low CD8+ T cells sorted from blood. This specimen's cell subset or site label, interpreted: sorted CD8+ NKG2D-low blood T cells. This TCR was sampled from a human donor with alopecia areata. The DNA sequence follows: TGCGCCAGCAGCCAAGATGCAGTCGAGCAGTACTTC. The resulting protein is CASSQDAVEQYF.